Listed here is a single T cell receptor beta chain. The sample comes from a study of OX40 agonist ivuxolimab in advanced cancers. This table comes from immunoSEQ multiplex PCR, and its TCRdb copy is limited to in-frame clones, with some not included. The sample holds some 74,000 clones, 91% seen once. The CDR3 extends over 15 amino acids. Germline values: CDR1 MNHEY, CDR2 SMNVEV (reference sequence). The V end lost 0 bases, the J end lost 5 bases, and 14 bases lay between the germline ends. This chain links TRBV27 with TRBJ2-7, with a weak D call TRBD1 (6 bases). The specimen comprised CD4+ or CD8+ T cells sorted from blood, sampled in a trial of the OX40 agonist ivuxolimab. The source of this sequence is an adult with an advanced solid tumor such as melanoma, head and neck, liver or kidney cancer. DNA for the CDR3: TGTGCCAGCAGTTTATCGCCGACAGGTCGCGACGAGCAGTACTTC. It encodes CASSLSPTGRDEQYF.